Shown below are 4 T cell receptor beta chains from a single sample sequenced in a study of blood T cell repertoires in COVID-19. Sequencing was performed with immunoSEQ multiplex PCR; in TCRdb, only in-frame clones are kept and a portion is missing. The sample yields almost 70,000 clones, about 87% seen once. Sample: peripheral blood. These receptors were collected from a woman in her 70s with acute or convalescent COVID-19.

The CDR3 region has the DNA TGTGCCAGCAGTCCCCCCGGGTCAGGGGCCAACGTCCTGACTTTC. This gives the protein CASSPPGSGANVLTF. This chain connects TRBV28 to TRBJ2-6; D not resolved. This CDR3 has 15 amino acids. V was pared by 5 bases and J by 4 bases, with 12 bases between. The V gene's germline CDR1 is MDHEN and CDR2 SYDVKM.

The V and J genes are TRBV11-1 and TRBJ2-7; the D gene is possibly TRBD1 (5 bases). Trimming took off 2 bases at V and 0 bases at J, with 8 bases between the two ends. This CDR3 contains 14 residues. Germline V gene lookup returns CDR1 SGHAT and CDR2 FQDESV (reference sequence). CDR3 bases: TGTGCCAGCAGCTTAATTGGGGCCTCCTACGAGCAGTACTTC. Protein: CASSLIGASYEQYF.

The V gene is TRBV9, the J gene TRBJ1-5; D uncertain. Germline V CDR1 and CDR2: SGDLS, YYNGEE. V lost 7 bases and J 2 bases, leaving 4 bases between the germline ends. The CDR3 extends over 11 amino acids. The CDR3 DNA is TGTGCCAGCGGAGGCAATCAGCCCCAGCATTTT. This gives the protein CASGGNQPQHF.

This chain links TRBV6-5 with TRBJ1-4, with TRBD1 matching over 7 bases. The CDR3 totals 15 residues. V trimming: 2 bases; J trimming: 0 bases; junction bases outside the gene matches: 0. Germline values: CDR1 MNHEY, CDR2 SVGAGI. The CDR3 loop is CASSYDRATNEKLFF. The CDR3 nucleotides read TGTGCCAGCAGTTACGACAGGGCAACTAATGAAAAACTGTTTTTT.